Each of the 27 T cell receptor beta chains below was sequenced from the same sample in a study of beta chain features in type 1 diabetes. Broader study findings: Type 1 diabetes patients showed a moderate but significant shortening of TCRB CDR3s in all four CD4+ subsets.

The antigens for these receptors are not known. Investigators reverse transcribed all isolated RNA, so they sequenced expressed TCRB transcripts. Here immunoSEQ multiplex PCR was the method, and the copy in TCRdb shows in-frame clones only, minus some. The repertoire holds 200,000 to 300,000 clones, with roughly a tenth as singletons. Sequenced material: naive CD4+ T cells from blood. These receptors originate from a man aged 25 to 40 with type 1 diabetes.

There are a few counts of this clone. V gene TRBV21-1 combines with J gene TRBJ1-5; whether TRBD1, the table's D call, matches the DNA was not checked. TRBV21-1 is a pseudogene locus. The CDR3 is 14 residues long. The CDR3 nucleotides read TGTGCCAGCACCCGACAGGGGCGGAATCAGCCCCAGCATTTT. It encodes CASTRQGRNQPQHF.

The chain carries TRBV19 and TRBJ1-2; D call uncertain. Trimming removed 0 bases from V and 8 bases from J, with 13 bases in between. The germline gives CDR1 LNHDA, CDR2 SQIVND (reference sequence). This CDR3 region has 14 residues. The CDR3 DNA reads TGTGCCAGTAGTATAGAAGGCAGGATGAAGGGCTACACCTTC. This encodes CASSIEGRMKGYTF.

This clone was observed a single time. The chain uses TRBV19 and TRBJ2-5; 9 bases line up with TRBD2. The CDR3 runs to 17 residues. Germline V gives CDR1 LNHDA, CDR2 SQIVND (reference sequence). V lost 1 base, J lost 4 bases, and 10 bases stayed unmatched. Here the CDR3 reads CASSIGVPSGARETQYF. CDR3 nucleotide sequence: TGTGCCAGTAGTATAGGTGTGCCTAGCGGGGCCAGAGAGACCCAGTACTTC.

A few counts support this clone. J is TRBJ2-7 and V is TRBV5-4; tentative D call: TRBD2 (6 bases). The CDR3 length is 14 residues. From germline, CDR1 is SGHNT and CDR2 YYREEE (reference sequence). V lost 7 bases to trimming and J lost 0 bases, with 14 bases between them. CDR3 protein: CASFREPNSYEQYF. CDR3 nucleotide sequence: TGTGCCAGCTTTCGGGAGCCAAACTCCTACGAGCAGTACTTC.

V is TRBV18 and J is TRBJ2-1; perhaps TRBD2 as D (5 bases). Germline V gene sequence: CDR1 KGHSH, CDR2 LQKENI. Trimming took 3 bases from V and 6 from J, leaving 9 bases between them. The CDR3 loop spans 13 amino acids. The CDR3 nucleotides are TGTGCCAGCTCACCCGGACTCCTCAATGAGCAGTTCTTC. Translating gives CASSPGLLNEQFF.

The CDR3 DNA reads TGTGCCAGCAGGGAGGGCCAACCCGGGGGGCCCCAGCATTTT. This codes for CASREGQPGGPQHF. V usage is TRBV2 and J usage is TRBJ1-5; D is perhaps TRBD1 (5 bases). This CDR3 is built from 14 residues. Trimming took off 6 bases at V and 9 bases at J, with 18 bases between the two ends. The germline V gene has CDR1 SNHLY and CDR2 FYNNEI. Complete variable domain (other parts from reference TRBV2 and TRBJ1-5): EPEVTQTPSHQVTQMGQEVILRCVPISNHLYFYWYRQILGQKVEFLVSFYNNEISEKSEIFDDQFSVERPDGSNFTLKIRSTKLEDSAMYFCASREGQPGGPQHFGDGTRLSIL.

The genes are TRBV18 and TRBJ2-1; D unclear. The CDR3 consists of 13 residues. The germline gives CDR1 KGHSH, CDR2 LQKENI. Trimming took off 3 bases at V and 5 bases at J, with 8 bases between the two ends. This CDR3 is CASSPGRDNEQFF. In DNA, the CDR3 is TGTGCCAGCTCACCGGGTCGGGACAATGAGCAGTTCTTC.

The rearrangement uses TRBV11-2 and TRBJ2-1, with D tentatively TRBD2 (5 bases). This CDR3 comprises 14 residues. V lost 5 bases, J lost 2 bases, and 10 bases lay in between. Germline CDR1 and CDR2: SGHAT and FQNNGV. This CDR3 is CASSTSGTYNEQFF. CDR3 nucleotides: TGTGCCAGCAGCACCTCCGGGACCTACAATGAGCAGTTCTTC. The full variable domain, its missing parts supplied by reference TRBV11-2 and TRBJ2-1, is EAGVAQSPRYKIIEKRQSVAFWCNPISGHATLYWYQQILGQGPKLLIQFQNNGVVDDSQLPKDRFSAERLKGVDSTLKIQPAKLEDSAVYLCASSTSGTYNEQFFGPGTRLTVL.

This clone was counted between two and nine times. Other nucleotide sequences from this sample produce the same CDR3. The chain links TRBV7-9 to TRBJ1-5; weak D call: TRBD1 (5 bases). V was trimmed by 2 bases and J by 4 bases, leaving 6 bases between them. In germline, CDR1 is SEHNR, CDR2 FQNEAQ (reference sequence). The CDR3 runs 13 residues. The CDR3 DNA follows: TGTGCCAGCAGCTTACAGGGAAATCAGCCCCAGCATTTT. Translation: CASSLQGNQPQHF.

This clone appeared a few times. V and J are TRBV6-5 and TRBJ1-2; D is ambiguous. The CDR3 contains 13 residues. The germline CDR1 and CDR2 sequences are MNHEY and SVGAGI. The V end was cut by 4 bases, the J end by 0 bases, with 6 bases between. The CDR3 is CASSFTANYGYTF. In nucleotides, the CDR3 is TGTGCCAGCAGTTTTACAGCTAACTATGGCTACACCTTC.

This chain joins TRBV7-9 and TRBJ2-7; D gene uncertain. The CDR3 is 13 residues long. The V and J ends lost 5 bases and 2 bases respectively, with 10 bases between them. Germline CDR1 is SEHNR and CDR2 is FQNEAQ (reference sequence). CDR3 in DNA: TGTGCCAGCAGCCCCCGGAGCGCCTACGAGCAGTACTTC. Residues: CASSPRSAYEQYF. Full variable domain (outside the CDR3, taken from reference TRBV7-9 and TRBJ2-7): DTGVSQNPRHKITKRGQNVTFRCDPISEHNRLYWYRQTLGQGPEFLTYFQNEAQLEKSRLLSDRFSAERPKGSFSTLEIQRTEQGDSAMYLCASSPRSAYEQYFGPGTRLTVT.

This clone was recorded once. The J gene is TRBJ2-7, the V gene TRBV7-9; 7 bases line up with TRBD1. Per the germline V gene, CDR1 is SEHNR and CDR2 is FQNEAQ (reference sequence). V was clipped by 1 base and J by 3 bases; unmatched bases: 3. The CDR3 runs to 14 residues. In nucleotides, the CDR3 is TGTGCCAGCAGCTTAGTACAGGGGAACTACGAGCAGTACTTC. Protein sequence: CASSLVQGNYEQYF.

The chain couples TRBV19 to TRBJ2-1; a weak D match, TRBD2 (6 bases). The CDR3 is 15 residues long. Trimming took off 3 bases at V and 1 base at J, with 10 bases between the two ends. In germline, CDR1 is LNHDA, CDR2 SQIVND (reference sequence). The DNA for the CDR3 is TGTGCCAGTAGTATCGGGGGTGGTTCCTACAATGAGCAGTTCTTC. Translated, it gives CASSIGGGSYNEQFF.

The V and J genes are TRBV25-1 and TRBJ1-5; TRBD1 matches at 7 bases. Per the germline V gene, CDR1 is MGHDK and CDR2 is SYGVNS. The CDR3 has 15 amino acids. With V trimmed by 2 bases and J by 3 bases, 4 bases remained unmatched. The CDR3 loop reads CASSEDRADNQPQHF. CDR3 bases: TGTGCCAGCAGTGAAGACAGGGCTGACAATCAGCCCCAGCATTTT.

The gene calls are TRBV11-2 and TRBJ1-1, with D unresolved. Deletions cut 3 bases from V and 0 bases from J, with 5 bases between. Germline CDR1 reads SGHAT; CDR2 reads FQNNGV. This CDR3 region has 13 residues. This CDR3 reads CASSFYMNTEAFF. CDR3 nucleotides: TGTGCCAGCAGCTTTTACATGAACACTGAAGCTTTCTTT. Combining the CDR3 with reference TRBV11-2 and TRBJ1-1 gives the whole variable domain EAGVAQSPRYKIIEKRQSVAFWCNPISGHATLYWYQQILGQGPKLLIQFQNNGVVDDSQLPKDRFSAERLKGVDSTLKIQPAKLEDSAVYLCASSFYMNTEAFFGQGTRLTVV.

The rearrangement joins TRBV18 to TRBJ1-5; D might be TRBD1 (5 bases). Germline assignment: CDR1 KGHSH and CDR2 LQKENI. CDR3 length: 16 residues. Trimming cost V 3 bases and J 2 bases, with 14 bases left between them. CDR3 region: CASSPDGGRGNQPQHF. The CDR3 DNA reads TGTGCCAGCTCACCCGACGGGGGGAGAGGCAATCAGCCCCAGCATTTT.

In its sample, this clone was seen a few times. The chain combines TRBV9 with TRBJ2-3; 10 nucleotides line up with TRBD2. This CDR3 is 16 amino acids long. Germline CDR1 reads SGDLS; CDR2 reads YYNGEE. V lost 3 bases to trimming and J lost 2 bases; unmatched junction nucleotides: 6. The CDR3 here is CASSAGTSDLTDTQYF. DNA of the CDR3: TGTGCCAGCAGCGCCGGGACTAGCGACCTCACAGATACGCAGTATTTT.

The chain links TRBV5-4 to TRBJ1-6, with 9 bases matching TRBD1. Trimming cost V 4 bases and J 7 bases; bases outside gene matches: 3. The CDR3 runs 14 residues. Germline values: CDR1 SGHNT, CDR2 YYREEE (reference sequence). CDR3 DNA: TGTGCCAGCAGCCCAGGACAGGGGAATTCACCCCTCCACTTT. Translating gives CASSPGQGNSPLHF.

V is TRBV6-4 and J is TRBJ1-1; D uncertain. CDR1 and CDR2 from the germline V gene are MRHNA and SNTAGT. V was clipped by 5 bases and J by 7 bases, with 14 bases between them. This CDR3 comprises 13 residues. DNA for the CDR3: TGTGCCAGCAGTCTAACCGGGAGTAGTGAAGCTTTCTTT. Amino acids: CASSLTGSSEAFF.

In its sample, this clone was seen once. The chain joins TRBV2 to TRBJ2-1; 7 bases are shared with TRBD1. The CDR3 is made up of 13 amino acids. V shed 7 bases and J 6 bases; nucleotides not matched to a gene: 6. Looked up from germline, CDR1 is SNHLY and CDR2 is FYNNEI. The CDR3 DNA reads TGTGCCAGCATAGGGTACAGGGGCAATGAGCAGTTCTTC. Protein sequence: CASIGYRGNEQFF.

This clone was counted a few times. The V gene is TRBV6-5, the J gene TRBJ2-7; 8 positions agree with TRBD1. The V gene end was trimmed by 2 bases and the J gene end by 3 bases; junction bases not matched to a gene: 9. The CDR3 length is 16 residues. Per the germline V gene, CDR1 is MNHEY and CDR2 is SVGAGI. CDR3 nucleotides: TGTGCCAGCAGTTACGTTGGGACAGGTAAATTCTACGAGCAGTACTTC. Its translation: CASSYVGTGKFYEQYF.

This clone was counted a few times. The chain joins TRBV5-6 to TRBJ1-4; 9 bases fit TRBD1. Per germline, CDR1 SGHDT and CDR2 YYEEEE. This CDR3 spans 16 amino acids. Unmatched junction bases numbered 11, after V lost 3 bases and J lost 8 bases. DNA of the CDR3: TGTGCCAGCAGCTCTATGGGTACAGGGGGCGTCGAAAAACTGTTTTTT. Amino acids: CASSSMGTGGVEKLFF. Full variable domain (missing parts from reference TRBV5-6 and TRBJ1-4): DAGVTQSPTHLIKTRGQQVTLRCSPKSGHDTVSWYQQALGQGPQFIFQYYEEEERQRGNFPDRFSGHQFPNYSSELNVNALLLGDSALYLCASSSMGTGGVEKLFFGSGTQLSVL.

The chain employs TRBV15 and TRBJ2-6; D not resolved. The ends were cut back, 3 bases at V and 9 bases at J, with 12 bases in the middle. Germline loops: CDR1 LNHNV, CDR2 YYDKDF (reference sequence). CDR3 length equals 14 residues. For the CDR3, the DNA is TGTGCCACCAGCAGGATTCCGGGTCACAACGTCCTGACTTTC. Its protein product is CATSRIPGHNVLTF.

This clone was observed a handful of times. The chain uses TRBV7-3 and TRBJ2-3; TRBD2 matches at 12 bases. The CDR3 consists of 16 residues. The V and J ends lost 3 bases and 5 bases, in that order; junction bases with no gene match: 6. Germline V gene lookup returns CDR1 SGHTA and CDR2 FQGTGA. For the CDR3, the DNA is TGTGCCAGCAGCTTCCGACTAGCGGGGGCGTTAGATACGCAGTATTTT. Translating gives CASSFRLAGALDTQYF.

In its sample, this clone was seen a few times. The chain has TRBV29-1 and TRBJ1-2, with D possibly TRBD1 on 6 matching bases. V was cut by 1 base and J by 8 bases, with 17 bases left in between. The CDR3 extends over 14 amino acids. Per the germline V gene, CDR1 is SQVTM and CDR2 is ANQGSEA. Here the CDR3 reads CSVEVALAQGGYTF. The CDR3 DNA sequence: TGCAGCGTTGAAGTCGCCCTGGCTCAGGGGGGCTACACCTTC. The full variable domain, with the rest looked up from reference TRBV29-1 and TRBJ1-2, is SAVISQKPSRDICQRGTSLTIQCQVDSQVTMMFWYRQQPGQSLTLIATANQGSEATYESGFVIDKFPISRPNLTFSTLTVSNMSPEDSSIYLCSVEVALAQGGYTFGSGTRLTVV.

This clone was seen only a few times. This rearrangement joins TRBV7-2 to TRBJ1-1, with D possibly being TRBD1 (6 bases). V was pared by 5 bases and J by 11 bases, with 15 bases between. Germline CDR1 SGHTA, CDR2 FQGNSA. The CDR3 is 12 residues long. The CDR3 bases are TGTGCCAGCAGCCCCTATACAGGGTTCGCTTTCTTT. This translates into CASSPYTGFAFF.

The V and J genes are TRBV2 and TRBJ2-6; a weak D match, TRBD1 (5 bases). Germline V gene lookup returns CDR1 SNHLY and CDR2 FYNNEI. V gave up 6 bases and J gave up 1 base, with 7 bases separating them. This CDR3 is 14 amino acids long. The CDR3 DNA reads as TGTGCCAGCAGCTACAGGTCTGGGGCCAACGTCCTGACTTTC. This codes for CASSYRSGANVLTF.